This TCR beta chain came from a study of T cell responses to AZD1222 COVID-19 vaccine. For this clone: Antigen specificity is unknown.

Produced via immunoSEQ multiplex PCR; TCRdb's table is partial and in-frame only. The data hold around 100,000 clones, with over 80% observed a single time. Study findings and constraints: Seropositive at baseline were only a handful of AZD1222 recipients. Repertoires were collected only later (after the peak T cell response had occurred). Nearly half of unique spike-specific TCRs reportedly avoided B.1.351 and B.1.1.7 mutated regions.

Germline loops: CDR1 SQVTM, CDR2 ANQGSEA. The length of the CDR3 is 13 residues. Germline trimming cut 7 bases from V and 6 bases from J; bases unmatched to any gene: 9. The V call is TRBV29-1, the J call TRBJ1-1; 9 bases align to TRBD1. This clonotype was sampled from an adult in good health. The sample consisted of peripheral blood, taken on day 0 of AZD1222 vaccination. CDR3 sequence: CSGRTGAMAEAFF. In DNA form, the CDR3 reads TGCAGCGGGCGGACAGGGGCGATGGCTGAAGCTTTCTTT.